At least ten counts were recorded for the clone carrying this TCR beta chain. The CDR3 sequence is 13 residues long. Trimming shortened V by 8 bases and J by 1 base, and 10 bases separated the two germline ends. The germline gives CDR1 WSHSY, CDR2 SAAADI. TCRdb independently ran MiXCR on the 5' RACE reads; one entry per CDR3 protein. The repertoire consists of 65,000 to 95,000 distinct CDR3 sequences, with 4.5% to 6.5% occurring once and the leading ten covering roughly 2.2%. The entry originates in a study of neurological immune-mediated disorders. Sequenced material: PBMCs. This TCR was sampled from a woman in her 30s with multiple sclerosis. This chain joins TRBV10-2 and TRBJ2-3; possible D gene TRBD2, 6 bases. The CDR3 nucleotides are TGCGCCAGCCGACTAGGCGGCACAGATACGCAGTATTTT. As protein: CASRLGGTDTQYF.